This T cell receptor (beta chain) was captured in a study of blood T cell repertoires in COVID-19. Turning to the study itself: From T cells, B-cell-depleted T cells, or PBMCs came the material, which was cDNA or gDNA.

Data came from immunoSEQ multiplex PCR; TCRdb stores just in-frame clones and leaves some out. The profile shows approximately 180,000 clones, approximately 87% of them singletons. CDR3 length: 15 amino acids. In germline, CDR1 is SGHNT, CDR2 YENEEA. V lost 5 bases, J lost 7 bases, and 7 bases stayed unmatched. Seattle patient enrollment occurred during active infection, with longitudinal follow-up thereafter. The source of this sequence is a person between 70 and 80 years old with COVID-19, enrolled during active disease. V usage is TRBV11-3 and J usage is TRBJ1-6, with 8 bases that match TRBD1. The sample comprised peripheral blood. CDR3 DNA sequence: TGTGCCAGCAGCCCTGGACAGGGAGAGAATTCACCCCTCCACTTT. This gives the protein CASSPGQGENSPLHF.